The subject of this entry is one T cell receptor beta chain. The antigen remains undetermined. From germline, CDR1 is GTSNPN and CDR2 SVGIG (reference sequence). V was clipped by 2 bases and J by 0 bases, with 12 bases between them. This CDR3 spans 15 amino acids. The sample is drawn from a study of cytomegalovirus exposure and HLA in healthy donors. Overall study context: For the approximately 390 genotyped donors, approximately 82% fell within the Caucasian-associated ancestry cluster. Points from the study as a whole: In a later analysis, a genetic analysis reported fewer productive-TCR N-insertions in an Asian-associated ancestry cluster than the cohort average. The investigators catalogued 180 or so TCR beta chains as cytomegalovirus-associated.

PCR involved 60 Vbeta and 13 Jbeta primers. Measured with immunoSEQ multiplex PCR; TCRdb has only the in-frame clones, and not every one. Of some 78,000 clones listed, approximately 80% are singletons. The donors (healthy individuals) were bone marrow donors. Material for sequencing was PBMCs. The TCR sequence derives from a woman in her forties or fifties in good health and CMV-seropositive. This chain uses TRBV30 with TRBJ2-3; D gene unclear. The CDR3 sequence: CAWSSGGASTDTQYF. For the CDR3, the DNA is TGTGCCTGGAGTTCCGGTGGAGCTAGCACAGATACGCAGTATTTT.